A single sample gave rise to the 25 T cell receptor beta chains below, sequenced in a study of vaccination effects on CD4 cells after COVID-19. Repertoires were generated with immunoSEQ multiplex PCR, while TCRdb's copy carries only in-frame clones and drops some. The data contain nearly 50,000 clones, around three quarters of them singletons. It was after approximately 11 days of culture that CD4+ T cells were isolated. A PCR test confirmed that the person had SARS-CoV-2 infection between March and December 2020. As their vaccination, participants received two doses of either BNT162b2 or mRNA-1273. The antigens for these receptors are not known. Sequences were derived from CD4+ T cells from PBMCs cultured without peptide, sampled after COVID-19 vaccination. The source is a human donor who had a prior SARS-CoV-2 infection.

The chain uses TRBV2 and TRBJ2-7; D unclear. V gave up 8 bases and J gave up 0 bases, with 11 bases separating them. The CDR3 is 13 amino acids. Germline values: CDR1 SNHLY, CDR2 FYNNEI. The CDR3 nucleotides are TGTGCCAGCGGTTCCGGGTCCTCCTACGAGCAGTACTTC. Residues: CASGSGSSYEQYF. Filled out from reference TRBV2 and TRBJ2-7, the complete variable domain reads EPEVTQTPSHQVTQMGQEVILRCVPISNHLYFYWYRQILGQKVEFLVSFYNNEISEKSEIFDDQFSVERPDGSNFTLKIRSTKLEDSAMYFCASGSGSSYEQYFGPGTRLTVT.

In this sample, this clone turned up once. The gene calls are TRBV7-2 and TRBJ2-3; D remains unclear. The V and J ends lost 2 bases and 7 bases respectively, with 16 bases between them. Per germline, CDR1 SGHTA and CDR2 FQGNSA. The CDR3 runs to 15 residues. CDR3 coding DNA: TGTGCCAGCAGCTTATCGGCAGCAGAAGGGTATACGCAGTATTTT. Its translation: CASSLSAAEGYTQYF.

In DNA form, the CDR3 reads TGTGCCAGCGGCAACAGGGGACTCTACGAGCAGTACTTC. As protein: CASGNRGLYEQYF. The V gene is TRBV12-3 or TRBV12-4, the J gene TRBJ2-7; D may be TRBD1 (7 bases). This CDR3 is 13 amino acids long. Trimming removed 8 bases from V and 3 bases from J, with 14 bases in between.

V gene TRBV11-3 combines with J gene TRBJ2-1; TRBD2 matches 10 bases. The CDR3 totals 16 residues. Unmatched junction bases numbered 8, after V lost 0 bases and J lost 9 bases. Germline CDR1 and CDR2: SGHNT and YENEEA. For the CDR3, the DNA is TGTGCCAGCAGCTTAGAGGGAGCGGGAGGGCCCAGTGAGCAGTTCTTC. Translation: CASSLEGAGGPSEQFF.

This chain uses TRBV5-5 with TRBJ2-7; the D gene is possibly TRBD2 (5 bases). Germline CDR1 reads SGHKS; CDR2 reads YYEKEE (reference sequence). Between the trimmed V and J ends, which lost 2 bases and 3 bases, there was a span of 21 bases. This CDR3 comprises 17 residues. The CDR3 region has the DNA TGTGCCAGCAGCTTTAGGCCGGGGAGCTTTGAGCGCTACGAGCAGTACTTC. Amino acid sequence: CASSFRPGSFERYEQYF.

The chain recombines TRBV5-1 with TRBJ2-6; D may be TRBD2 (5 bases). Per the germline V gene, CDR1 is SGHRS and CDR2 is YFSETQ. Trimming pared 0 bases from V and 4 bases from J, leaving 11 bases between. The CDR3 spans 16 residues. The CDR3 DNA reads as TGCGCCAGCAGCTTGGGCAGGTCTAGCGGGGCCAACGTCCTGACTTTC. Its translation is CASSLGRSSGANVLTF.

V usage is TRBV24-1 and J usage is TRBJ2-3; 9 bases are a match to TRBD1. Trimming took 4 bases from V and 3 from J; bases not matched to a gene: 4. Germline loops: CDR1 KGHDR, CDR2 SFDVKD. The CDR3 has 15 residues. As DNA, the CDR3 is TGTGCCACCAGTGAGACTGGACAGGGGACAGATACGCAGTATTTT. As protein: CATSETGQGTDTQYF.

V and J are TRBV7-2 and TRBJ2-3; 7 bases map to TRBD2. CDR3 length: 14 amino acids. Germline CDR1 is SGHTA and CDR2 is FQGNSA. J lost 10 bases, V lost 1 base, and 8 bases had no gene match. CDR3 in amino acids: CASSLVARDYAQYF. The CDR3 DNA sequence: TGTGCCAGCAGCTTAGTTGCAAGGGACTACGCGCAGTATTTT.

This clone was counted between two and nine times. The rearrangement uses TRBV7-9 and TRBJ2-3, with D possibly being TRBD2 (5 bases). V lost 2 bases and J 6 bases, leaving 9 bases between the germline ends. The germline V gene encodes CDR1 SEHNR and CDR2 FQNEAQ (reference sequence). The CDR3 is 13 amino acids. The CDR3 nucleotides are TGTGCCAGCAGCTTATTCGGGGTTGATACGCAGTATTTT. It is translated as CASSLFGVDTQYF.

This sequence joins TRBV6-2 or TRBV6-3 and TRBJ2-5, with D possibly being TRBD1 or TRBD2 (5 bases each). CDR1 and CDR2 from the germline V gene are MNHEY and SVGEGT. Trimming left V 4 bases short and J 2 bases short, with 23 bases between. This CDR3 spans 18 amino acids. The CDR3 coding sequence is TGTGCCAGCAGTTCCAACCCCGGAGGCTTGTGGGGGCAAGAGACCCAGTACTTC. Amino acid sequence: CASSSNPGGLWGQETQYF.

This clone has just a few counts. The chain carries TRBV2 and TRBJ2-5, with 7 bases aligning to TRBD1. The germline V gene has CDR1 SNHLY and CDR2 FYNNEI. V lost 5 bases and J lost 4; bases outside the gene matches: 7. This CDR3 has 14 residues. The CDR3 nucleotides are TGTGCCAGCAGTTGGGACAGTCTTAGAGAGACCCAGTACTTC. Translation gives CASSWDSLRETQYF.

This chain links TRBV18 with TRBJ2-1; TRBD2 agrees at 12 bases. The CDR3 has 15 amino acids. J gave up 6 bases and V 3 bases, and 3 bases lay outside the gene matches. Germline values: CDR1 KGHSH, CDR2 LQKENI. The CDR3: CASSPTSGGGNEQFF. The CDR3 DNA follows: TGTGCCAGCTCACCGACTAGCGGGGGTGGCAATGAGCAGTTCTTC.

The chain has TRBV18 and TRBJ2-7; tentatively, D is TRBD1 or TRBD2 (6 bases each). The CDR3 is 13 residues long. The germline V gene has CDR1 KGHSH and CDR2 LQKENI. The V end was cut by 5 bases, the J end by 6 bases, with 14 bases between. This CDR3 is CASSEGGLREQYF. The CDR3 DNA reads TGTGCCAGCTCAGAGGGGGGCTTACGCGAGCAGTACTTC.

This chain connects TRBV11-2 to TRBJ1-3; D is ambiguous. The CDR3 consists of 16 residues. V was trimmed by 6 bases and J by 1 base, leaving 16 bases between them. Germline loops: CDR1 SGHAT, CDR2 FQNNGV. CDR3 DNA: TGTGCCAGCAGGATGGATGGGTGGCAGTCTGGAAACACCATATATTTT. Its translation: CASRMDGWQSGNTIYF.

V is TRBV6-5 and J is TRBJ1-5, with 8 bases matching TRBD1. Germline assignment: CDR1 MNHEY and CDR2 SVGAGI. The V segment lost 8 bases and the J segment 8 bases; nucleotides outside the gene matches: 11. The CDR3 spans 14 residues. In DNA form, the CDR3 reads TGTGCCAGCCGAAGAGGACAGGGCGTCGAGCCCCAGCATTTT. This sequence encodes CASRRGQGVEPQHF.

The chain uses TRBV24-1 and TRBJ2-3, with a weak D call TRBD2 (5 bases). V was pared by 2 bases and J by 1 base, with 9 bases between. This CDR3 spans 15 amino acids. CDR1 is KGHDR, CDR2 SFDVKD, per germline. The CDR3, as DNA: TGTGCCACCAGTGATTCCGGGATGGGCACAGATACGCAGTATTTT. Its protein is CATSDSGMGTDTQYF.

This clone was detected a few times. This sequence joins TRBV6-6 and TRBJ2-7, with 8 bases aligning to TRBD1. The ends lost 6 bases at V and 3 bases at J; junction bases unmatched: 4. The germline gives CDR1 MNHNY, CDR2 SVGAGI (reference sequence). The CDR3 contains 13 residues. The chain's CDR3 is CASRRTGNYEQYF. For the CDR3, the DNA is TGTGCCAGCAGGAGGACAGGGAACTACGAGCAGTACTTC.

The chain has TRBV5-8 and TRBJ2-7; D gene ambiguous. Per germline, CDR1 SGHTS and CDR2 YDEGEE. The CDR3 covers 14 residues. V was cut by 1 base and J by 6 bases, with 14 bases left in between. The CDR3 reads CASSLLGWRGEQYF. CDR3 nucleotides: TGTGCCAGCAGCTTGTTGGGATGGCGAGGCGAGCAGTACTTC.

The J gene is TRBJ2-5, the V gene TRBV2, with D possibly being TRBD2 (5 bases). This CDR3 region has 12 residues. V was clipped by 4 bases and J by 5 bases, with 8 bases between them. Germline CDR1 SNHLY, CDR2 FYNNEI. The CDR3 region is CASSAQRETQYF. The CDR3 nucleotides are TGTGCCAGCAGTGCCCAGCGGGAGACCCAGTACTTC.

The table lists this clone with a few counts. V and J are TRBV28 and TRBJ2-7; D possibly uses TRBD1 or TRBD2 (6 bases each). The ends were cut back, 8 bases at V and 2 bases at J, with 16 bases in the middle. Germline V gene lookup returns CDR1 MDHEN and CDR2 SYDVKM. This CDR3 has 14 residues. The CDR3 nucleotides are TGTGCCAGCCGTAACGGGGGCTCGCCCTACGAGCAGTACTTC. It codes for CASRNGGSPYEQYF.

J is TRBJ2-7 and V is TRBV28; unclear D gene. V was shortened by 1 base and J by 2 bases, with 9 bases between the two germline ends. The CDR3 covers 14 residues. CDR1 MDHEN and CDR2 SYDVKM come from the germline V gene. The CDR3 coding sequence is TGTGCCAGCAGTTTATTTACACCACCCTACGAGCAGTACTTC. Encoded protein: CASSLFTPPYEQYF.

This clone was detected once. The genes are TRBV18 and TRBJ2-1; a weak D match, TRBD1 (6 bases). Germline loops: CDR1 KGHSH, CDR2 LQKENI. V was pared by 0 bases and J by 9 bases, with 12 bases between. The CDR3 totals 14 residues. The CDR3 DNA is TGTGCCAGCTCACCACCCACAGGGATGGGTGAGCAGTTCTTC. As protein: CASSPPTGMGEQFF.

The chain is built from TRBV2 and TRBJ2-5; D not certain. Trimming left V 0 bases short and J 5 bases short, with 16 bases between. The CDR3 consists of 16 residues. Germline V CDR1 and CDR2: SNHLY, FYNNEI. CDR3 in DNA: TGTGCCAGCAGTGAAGCGCGTACCCCGGGTTGGGAGACCCAGTACTTC. Translated, it gives CASSEARTPGWETQYF.

The genes are TRBV2 and TRBJ1-1; no firm D call. The CDR3 consists of 13 residues. Trimming took 7 bases from V and 4 from J, leaving 13 bases between them. The germline CDR1 and CDR2 sequences are SNHLY and FYNNEI. This chain's CDR3 is CASISAVRTEAFF. In DNA form, the CDR3 reads TGTGCCAGCATCTCAGCCGTGCGCACTGAAGCTTTCTTT.

This chain links TRBV6-7 with TRBJ2-7; 9 bases match TRBD1. TRBV6-7 is marked as an open reading frame, function uncertain. V gave up 9 bases and J gave up 2 bases; unmatched junction bases: 8. The CDR3 runs to 14 residues. This CDR3 reads CARYRDRETYEQYF. CDR3 sequence (DNA): TGTGCCAGATACCGGGACAGGGAAACCTACGAGCAGTACTTC.